This TCR beta chain derives from a study of blood T cell repertoires in COVID-19. About the study: The samples span acute and convalescent COVID-19 from the United States, Italy and Spain. The analysed material was cDNA or gDNA that came from T cells, B-cell-depleted T cells, or PBMCs.

V lost 3 bases to trimming and J lost 6 bases, with 18 bases between them. CDR1 and CDR2 (germline): GTSNPN, SVGIG (reference sequence). The CDR3 covers 15 residues. As handled by the study authors: Amplified reference gene primers provided the basis for estimating nucleated cell counts. Produced via immunoSEQ multiplex PCR; TCRdb's table is partial and in-frame only. V and J calls and clone size come straight from that table; D and trimming were deduced from the DNA. There are some 97,000 clones in the sample; about 90% occur only once, and about 6.9% lies in the top ten. What was sequenced was peripheral blood. The V gene is TRBV30, the J gene TRBJ1-5; D might be TRBD1 (6 bases). The clonotype was recovered from a man under 40 in a cohort sampled during active COVID-19. The chain's CDR3 is CAWSETWGGIQPQHF. CDR3 in DNA: TGTGCCTGGAGCGAAACCTGGGGGGGCATTCAGCCCCAGCATTTT.